This record looks at one T cell receptor beta chain sequence and its context. Generated by immunoSEQ multiplex PCR, the TCRdb table keeps only in-frame clones and is missing some. This sample carries roughly 130,000 clones, 70% to 90% of them seen once, and the ten largest clones take about 3.4%. This specimen comes from a study of control samples from healthy donors and cancer patients. Deletions cut 3 bases from V and 2 bases from J, with 9 bases between. The CDR3 length is 14 residues. From germline, CDR1 is LNHDA and CDR2 SQIVND (reference sequence). The receptor was isolated from a man aged 45 to 65 in good health. The chain uses TRBV19 and TRBJ2-3; possibly TRBD1 or TRBD2 for D (6 bases each). Sequencing was performed on blood. The chain's CDR3 is CASSITGATDTQYF. The CDR3 region has the DNA TGTGCCAGTAGTATTACGGGGGCCACAGATACGCAGTATTTT.